The next 25 T cell receptor beta chains were all read from a single sample in a study of blood T cell repertoires in COVID-19. Data came from immunoSEQ multiplex PCR; TCRdb stores just in-frame clones and leaves some out. The sample lists about 36,000 clones, about 85% occurring once. The source material was peripheral blood. The receptor source for this set is a man aged 60 to 75 with acute or convalescent COVID-19.

The CDR3 DNA follows: TGCACCAGCAGCCAAGTGACAGGGAAAATTTCTGGGGCCAACGTCCTGACTTTC. Residues: CTSSQVTGKISGANVLTF. The chain recombines TRBV1 with TRBJ2-6; the D segment call TRBD1 is taken from the table without a DNA check. TRBV1 is given as a pseudogene. CDR3 size: 18 residues.

In nucleotides, the CDR3 is TGCGCCAGCAGCCGTCCGGACCGCGGGACCAATGAGCAGTTCTTC. Translation: CASSRPDRGTNEQFF. This chain connects TRBV5-1 to TRBJ2-1; the D gene is possibly TRBD2 (6 bases). The CDR3 consists of 15 residues. V was pared by 4 bases and J by 6 bases, with 17 bases between. CDR1 and CDR2 from the germline V gene are SGHRS and YFSETQ. Filled out from reference TRBV5-1 and TRBJ2-1, the complete variable domain reads KAGVTQTPRYLIKTRGQQVTLSCSPISGHRSVSWYQQTPGQGLQFLFEYFSETQRNKGNFPGRFSGRQFSNSRSEMNVSTLELGDSALYLCASSRPDRGTNEQFFGPGTRLTVL.

This chain connects TRBV25-1 to TRBJ2-2; perhaps TRBD1 as D (5 bases). V lost 8 bases to trimming and J lost 1 base, with 11 bases between them. CDR1 and CDR2 (germline): MGHDK, SYGVNS. CDR3 size: 14 residues. CDR3: CASLSGKNTGELFF. The CDR3 DNA follows: TGTGCCAGCTTATCAGGGAAGAACACCGGGGAGCTGTTTTTT.

The V gene is TRBV5-1, the J gene TRBJ1-2; possibly TRBD1 for D (6 bases). Trimming cost V 0 bases and J 4 bases, with 7 bases left between them. The CDR3 is 13 residues long. Germline CDR1 and CDR2: SGHRS and YFSETQ. The CDR3 bases are TGCGCCAGCAGCTTGGAGACAGGCTATGGCTACACCTTC. Translated, it gives CASSLETGYGYTF.

This clone was seen just once. This chain connects TRBV7-2 to TRBJ2-1; the D gene is possibly TRBD1 (5 bases). CDR3 length: 14 residues. The V end lost 4 bases, the J end lost 10 bases, and 17 bases lay between the germline ends. Germline assignment: CDR1 SGHTA and CDR2 FQGNSA. The CDR3 DNA follows: TGTGCCAGCAGCTCCCGCCCGGAACAGGCAGAGCAGTTCTTC. Amino acids: CASSSRPEQAEQFF.

The rearrangement joins TRBV5-4 to TRBJ2-1, with 9 bases identical to TRBD2. V shed 4 bases and J 2 bases; nucleotides not matched to a gene: 4. In germline, CDR1 is SGHNT, CDR2 YYREEE (reference sequence). CDR3 size: 15 residues. CDR3 sequence: CASSLASGTYNEQFF. The CDR3 DNA sequence: TGTGCCAGCAGCCTCGCTAGCGGGACCTACAATGAGCAGTTCTTC.

This rearrangement joins TRBV7-2 to TRBJ2-7; D call uncertain. Deletions cut 2 bases from V and 4 bases from J, with 9 bases between. Germline CDR1 reads SGHTA; CDR2 reads FQGNSA. This CDR3 is built from 13 residues. The CDR3 loop reads CASSLRLRYEQYF. Here the CDR3 DNA reads TGTGCCAGCAGCTTACGGTTGCGATACGAGCAGTACTTC.

This chain uses TRBV18 with TRBJ1-2; 10 bases line up with TRBD1. V gave up 2 bases and J gave up 7 bases; unmatched junction bases: 7. Germline-derived CDR1 and CDR2 are KGHSH and LQKENI. This CDR3 is 15 amino acids long. The CDR3 DNA is TGTGCCAGCTCACCAGCCGGACAGGGGGTTCGTGGCTACACCTTC. It codes for CASSPAGQGVRGYTF.

The chain has TRBV7-9 and TRBJ2-3; tentative D call: TRBD2 (5 bases). This CDR3 is 14 amino acids long. Germline CDR1 SEHNR, CDR2 FQNEAQ (reference sequence). V was cut by 4 bases and J by 1 base, with 9 bases left in between. CDR3 sequence: CASSSLGGTDTQYF. In DNA form, the CDR3 reads TGTGCCAGCAGCTCGCTCGGGGGCACAGATACGCAGTATTTT.

The chain links TRBV28 to TRBJ1-2; TRBD1 aligns across 9 bases. Germline CDR1 MDHEN, CDR2 SYDVKM. The trim removed 8 bases at V and 1 base at J, leaving 5 bases unmatched. The length of the CDR3 is 14 residues. CDR3 in DNA: TGTGCCAGCTCGGGGACAGGGATTAACTATGGCTACACCTTC. Its protein is CASSGTGINYGYTF.

CDR3 in amino acids: CASSVAGENSPLHF. The CDR3 DNA reads TGTGCCAGCAGCGTAGCAGGGGAGAATTCACCCCTCCACTTT. The chain combines TRBV9 with TRBJ1-6; tentative D call: TRBD1 (6 bases). Trimming removed 0 bases from V and 7 bases from J, with 8 bases in between. The CDR3 totals 14 residues. Per the germline V gene, CDR1 is SGDLS and CDR2 is YYNGEE.

The V gene is TRBV19, the J gene TRBJ1-6; D gene uncertain. The CDR3 has 14 residues. V shed 7 bases and J shed 5 bases, with 12 bases lying between them. The germline gives CDR1 LNHDA, CDR2 SQIVND (reference sequence). This CDR3 reads CASMSQKDNSPLHF. DNA for the CDR3: TGTGCCAGTATGTCGCAGAAAGATAATTCACCCCTCCACTTT.

Only one count was recorded for this clone. V gene TRBV29-1 combines with J gene TRBJ1-2; no clear D gene. Trimming removed 2 bases at V and 8 bases at J, with 15 bases between. This CDR3 is 13 amino acids long. Per the germline V gene, CDR1 is SQVTM and CDR2 is ANQGSEA. CDR3 in DNA: TGCAGCGTTGAATTAGGGAATAGCGGAGGCTACACCTTC. Its protein product is CSVELGNSGGYTF.

The rearrangement joins TRBV10-3 to TRBJ1-1, with TRBD1 matching 9 bases. Germline V gene sequence: CDR1 ENHRY, CDR2 SYGVKD. With V trimmed by 6 bases and J by 1 base, 18 bases remained unmatched. The CDR3 has 19 residues. CDR3 sequence (DNA): TGTGCCATCAGCGCCTGGACAGGGGATTATAGGCTGAGGAACACTGAAGCTTTCTTT. Translation gives CAISAWTGDYRLRNTEAFF.

The rearrangement joins TRBV2 to TRBJ1-5, with no clear D. The germline V and J ends were trimmed by 4 bases and 6 bases, with 7 bases remaining between them. From germline, CDR1 is SNHLY and CDR2 FYNNEI. The CDR3 spans 12 residues. CDR3 protein: CASSAGFQPQHF. CDR3 in DNA: TGTGCCAGCAGTGCGGGGTTTCAGCCCCAGCATTTT. Variable domain in full (rest from reference TRBV2 and TRBJ1-5): EPEVTQTPSHQVTQMGQEVILRCVPISNHLYFYWYRQILGQKVEFLVSFYNNEISEKSEIFDDQFSVERPDGSNFTLKIRSTKLEDSAMYFCASSAGFQPQHFGDGTRLSIL.

V usage is TRBV5-6 and J usage is TRBJ1-2, with TRBD1 matching over 7 bases. Germline assignment: CDR1 SGHDT and CDR2 YYEEEE. V trimming: 1 base; J trimming: 4 bases; junction bases outside the gene matches: 13. This CDR3 spans 17 amino acids. The CDR3 nucleotides are TGTGCCAGCAGCTTGACCGGGACAGCCAACCGGGGCTATGGCTACACCTTC. As protein: CASSLTGTANRGYGYTF.

The chain carries TRBV28 and TRBJ2-3, with D possibly being TRBD1 (5 bases). The CDR3 covers 14 residues. Trimming removed 6 bases from V and 0 bases from J, with 10 bases in between. Germline lookup yields CDR1 MDHEN and CDR2 SYDVKM. DNA for the CDR3: TGTGCCAGCAGCAGGGAATTTAGCACAGATACGCAGTATTTT. This translates into CASSREFSTDTQYF.

The sample holds one count of this clone. CDR3 sequence: CASSRTGSSYEQYF. CDR3 nucleotide sequence: TGTGCCAGCAGTCGAACAGGGAGCTCCTACGAGCAGTACTTC. This sequence joins TRBV28 and TRBJ2-7; D may be TRBD1 (6 bases). Looked up from germline, CDR1 is MDHEN and CDR2 is SYDVKM. This CDR3 is built from 14 residues. V dropped 5 bases and J dropped 0 bases, with 11 bases sitting between them.

The chain is built from TRBV19 and TRBJ2-2; possibly TRBD1 for D (5 bases). This CDR3 comprises 13 residues. Germline lookup yields CDR1 LNHDA and CDR2 SQIVND (reference sequence). Trimming removed 6 bases from V and 7 bases from J, with 12 bases in between. The CDR3 loop reads CASSPRASGELFF. CDR3 sequence (DNA): TGTGCCAGTAGCCCCAGGGCGAGCGGGGAGCTGTTTTTT.

The V gene is TRBV9, the J gene TRBJ2-2; 8 nucleotides match TRBD2. Germline V gene sequence: CDR1 SGDLS, CDR2 YYNGEE. The V segment lost 8 bases and the J segment 7 bases; nucleotides outside the gene matches: 10. The length of the CDR3 is 14 residues. As DNA, the CDR3 is TGTGCCAGTCAGTCTAGCGGGCAACACGGGGAGCTGTTTTTT. Its translation is CASQSSGQHGELFF.

The genes are TRBV19 and TRBJ2-5; a possible D gene is TRBD1 (5 bases). The germline V gene has CDR1 LNHDA and CDR2 SQIVND (reference sequence). Trimming removed 1 base from V and 2 bases from J, with 8 bases in between. This CDR3 contains 14 residues. CDR3 region: CASSIVAGQETQYF. The CDR3 bases are TGTGCCAGTAGTATAGTCGCAGGGCAAGAGACCCAGTACTTC.

J is TRBJ1-1 and V is TRBV11-2; no clear D gene. Germline V gene lookup returns CDR1 SGHAT and CDR2 FQNNGV. V was trimmed by 3 bases and J by 0 bases, leaving 8 bases between them. This CDR3 has 14 amino acids. The CDR3 region is CASSFRDMNTEAFF. The DNA of the CDR3 is TGTGCCAGCAGCTTTCGGGATATGAACACTGAAGCTTTCTTT. Full variable domain (missing parts from reference TRBV11-2 and TRBJ1-1): EAGVAQSPRYKIIEKRQSVAFWCNPISGHATLYWYQQILGQGPKLLIQFQNNGVVDDSQLPKDRFSAERLKGVDSTLKIQPAKLEDSAVYLCASSFRDMNTEAFFGQGTRLTVV.

V usage is TRBV19 and J usage is TRBJ1-6; D remains ambiguous. The CDR3 totals 12 residues. Per the germline V gene, CDR1 is LNHDA and CDR2 is SQIVND (reference sequence). Trimming cost V 1 base and J 12 bases, with 7 bases left between them. The CDR3 protein is CASSIASGPLHF. CDR3 coding DNA: TGTGCCAGTAGTATAGCGAGCGGACCCCTCCACTTT.

This rearrangement joins TRBV5-1 to TRBJ1-2; 8 bases align to TRBD1. The V segment lost 4 bases and the J segment 2 bases; nucleotides outside the gene matches: 7. Germline lookup yields CDR1 SGHRS and CDR2 YFSETQ. This CDR3 region has 15 residues. The CDR3 protein is CASSNGQGLNYGYTF. The CDR3 DNA sequence: TGCGCCAGCAGCAATGGACAGGGCCTAAACTATGGCTACACCTTC.

This CDR3 reads CASSRQGKETQYF. The CDR3 bases are TGTGCCAGCAGCAGACAAGGCAAAGAGACCCAGTACTTC. This rearrangement joins TRBV7-2 to TRBJ2-5; the D is unclear. The CDR3 loop spans 13 amino acids. Germline CDR1 is SGHTA and CDR2 is FQGNSA. V lost 5 bases to trimming and J lost 3 bases, with 10 bases between them.